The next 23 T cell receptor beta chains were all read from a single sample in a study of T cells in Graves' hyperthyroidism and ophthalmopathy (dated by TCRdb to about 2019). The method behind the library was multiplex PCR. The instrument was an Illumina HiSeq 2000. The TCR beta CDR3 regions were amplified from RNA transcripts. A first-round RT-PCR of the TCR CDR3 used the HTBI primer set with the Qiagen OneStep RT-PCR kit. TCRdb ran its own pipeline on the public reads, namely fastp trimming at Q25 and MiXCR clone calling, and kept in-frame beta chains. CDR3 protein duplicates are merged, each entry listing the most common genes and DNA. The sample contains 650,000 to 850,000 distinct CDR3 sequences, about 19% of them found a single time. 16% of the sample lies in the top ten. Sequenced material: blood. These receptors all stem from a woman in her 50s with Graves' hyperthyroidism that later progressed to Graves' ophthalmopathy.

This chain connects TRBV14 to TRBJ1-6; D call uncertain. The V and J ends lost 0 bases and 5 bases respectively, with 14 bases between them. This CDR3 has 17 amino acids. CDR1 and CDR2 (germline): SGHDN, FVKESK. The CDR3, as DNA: TGTGCCAGCAGCCAAGAGAGCATCAAAGAGGATAATTCACCCCTCCACTTT. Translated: CASSQESIKEDNSPLHF.

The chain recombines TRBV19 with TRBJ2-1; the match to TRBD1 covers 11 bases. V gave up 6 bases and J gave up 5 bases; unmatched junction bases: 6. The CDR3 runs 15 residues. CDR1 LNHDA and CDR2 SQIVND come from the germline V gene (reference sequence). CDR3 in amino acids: CASSPDRGPHNEQFF. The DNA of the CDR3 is TGTGCCAGTAGCCCGGACAGGGGGCCGCACAATGAGCAGTTCTTC.

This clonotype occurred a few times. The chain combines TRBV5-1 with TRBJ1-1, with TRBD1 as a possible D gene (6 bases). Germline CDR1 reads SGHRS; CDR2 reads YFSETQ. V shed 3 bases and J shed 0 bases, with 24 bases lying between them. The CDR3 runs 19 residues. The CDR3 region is CASSWGALYRAGLNTEAFF. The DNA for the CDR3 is TGCGCCAGCAGCTGGGGGGCCCTTTACAGGGCGGGACTGAACACTGAAGCTTTCTTT.

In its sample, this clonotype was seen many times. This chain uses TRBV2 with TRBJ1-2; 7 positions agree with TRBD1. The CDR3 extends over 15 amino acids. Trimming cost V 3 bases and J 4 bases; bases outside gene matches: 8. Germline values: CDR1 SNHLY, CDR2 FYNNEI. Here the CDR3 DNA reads TGTGCCAGCAGTGAGACAGGGAAGGTGATCTATGGCTACACCTTC. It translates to CASSETGKVIYGYTF.

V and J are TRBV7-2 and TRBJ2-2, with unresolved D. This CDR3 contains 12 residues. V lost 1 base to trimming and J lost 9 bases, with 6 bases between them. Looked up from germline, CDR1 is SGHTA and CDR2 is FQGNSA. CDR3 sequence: CASSLDRRELFF. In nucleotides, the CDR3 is TGTGCCAGCAGCTTAGATCGACGGGAGCTGTTTTTT.

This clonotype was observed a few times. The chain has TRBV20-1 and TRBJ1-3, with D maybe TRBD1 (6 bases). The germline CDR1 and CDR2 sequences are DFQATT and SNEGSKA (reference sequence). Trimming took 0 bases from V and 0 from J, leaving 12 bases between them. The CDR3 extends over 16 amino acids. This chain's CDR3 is CSARDRGPFSGNTIYF. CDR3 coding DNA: TGCAGTGCTAGAGACAGGGGCCCCTTCTCTGGAAACACCATATATTTT.

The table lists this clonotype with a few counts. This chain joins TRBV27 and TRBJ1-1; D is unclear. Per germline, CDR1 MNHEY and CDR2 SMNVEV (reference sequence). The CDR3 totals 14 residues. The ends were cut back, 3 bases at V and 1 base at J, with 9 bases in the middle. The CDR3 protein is CASSLKGSNTEAFF. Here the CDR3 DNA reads TGTGCCAGCAGTTTGAAGGGTTCGAACACTGAAGCTTTCTTT.

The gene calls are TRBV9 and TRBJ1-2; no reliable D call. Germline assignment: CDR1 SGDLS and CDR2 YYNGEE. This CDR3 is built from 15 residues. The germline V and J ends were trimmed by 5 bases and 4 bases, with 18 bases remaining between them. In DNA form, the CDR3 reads TGTGCCAGCAGAAGATCTCAGACCGGGTCCTATGGCTACACCTTC. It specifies CASRRSQTGSYGYTF.

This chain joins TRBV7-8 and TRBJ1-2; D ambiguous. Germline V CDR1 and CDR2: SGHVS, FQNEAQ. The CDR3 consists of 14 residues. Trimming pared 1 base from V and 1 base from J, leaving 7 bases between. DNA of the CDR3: TGTGCCAGCAGCTTAGTCGATGATAACTATGGCTACACCTTC. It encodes CASSLVDDNYGYTF. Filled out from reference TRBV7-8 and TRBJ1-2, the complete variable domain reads GAGVSQSPRYKVAKRGQDVALRCDPISGHVSLFWYQQALGQGPEFLTYFQNEAQLDKSGLPSDRFFAERPEGSVSTLKIQRTQQEDSAVYLCASSLVDDNYGYTFGSGTRLTVV.

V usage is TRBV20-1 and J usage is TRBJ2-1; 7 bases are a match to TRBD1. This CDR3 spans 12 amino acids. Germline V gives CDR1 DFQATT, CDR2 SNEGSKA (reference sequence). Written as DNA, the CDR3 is TGCAACGTCCCGGGACAGTACAATGAGCAGTTCTTC. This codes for CNVPGQYNEQFF.

This chain's CDR3 is CASSLGMLARADTQYF. The CDR3 DNA reads as TGTGCCAGCAGCTTAGGGATGTTAGCGAGGGCAGATACGCAGTATTTT. This chain joins TRBV7-2 and TRBJ2-3; maybe TRBD2 (5 bases). Per germline, CDR1 SGHTA and CDR2 FQGNSA. Between the trimmed V and J ends, which lost 1 base and 4 bases, there was a span of 15 bases. This CDR3 is 16 amino acids long.

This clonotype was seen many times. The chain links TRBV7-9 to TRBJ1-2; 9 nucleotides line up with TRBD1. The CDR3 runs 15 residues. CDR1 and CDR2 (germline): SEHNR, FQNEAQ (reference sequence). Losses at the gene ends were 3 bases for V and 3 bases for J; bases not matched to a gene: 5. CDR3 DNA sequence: TGTGCCAGCAGCTTGGGACAGGGCCGGGACTATGGCTACACCTTC. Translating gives CASSLGQGRDYGYTF.

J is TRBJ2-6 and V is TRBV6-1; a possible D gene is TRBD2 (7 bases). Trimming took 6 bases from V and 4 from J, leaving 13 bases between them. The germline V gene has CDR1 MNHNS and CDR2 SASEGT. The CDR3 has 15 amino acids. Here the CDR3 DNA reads TGTGCCAGCAGAGATGGGGGGGCGGGGGCCAACGTCCTGACTTTC. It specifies CASRDGGAGANVLTF.

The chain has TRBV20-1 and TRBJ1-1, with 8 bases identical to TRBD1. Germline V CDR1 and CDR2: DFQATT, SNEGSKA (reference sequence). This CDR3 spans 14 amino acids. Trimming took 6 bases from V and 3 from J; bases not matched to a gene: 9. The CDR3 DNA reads TGCAGTGCATCCGAAACAGGGGGTGACACTGAAGCTTTCTTT. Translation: CSASETGGDTEAFF.

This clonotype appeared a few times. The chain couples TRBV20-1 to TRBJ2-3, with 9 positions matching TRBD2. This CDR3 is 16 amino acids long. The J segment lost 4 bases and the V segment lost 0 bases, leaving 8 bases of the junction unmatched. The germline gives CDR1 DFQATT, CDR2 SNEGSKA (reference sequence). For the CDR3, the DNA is TGCAGTGCTAGAGATGGGCGGGGGGGCCGGCCAGATACGCAGTATTTT. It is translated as CSARDGRGGRPDTQYF.

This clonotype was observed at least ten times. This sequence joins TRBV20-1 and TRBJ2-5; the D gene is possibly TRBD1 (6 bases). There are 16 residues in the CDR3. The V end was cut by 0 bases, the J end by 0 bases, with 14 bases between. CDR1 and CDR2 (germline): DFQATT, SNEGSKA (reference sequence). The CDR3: CSARDPQGRNQETQYF. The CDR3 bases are TGCAGTGCTAGAGACCCCCAGGGGCGAAACCAAGAGACCCAGTACTTC.

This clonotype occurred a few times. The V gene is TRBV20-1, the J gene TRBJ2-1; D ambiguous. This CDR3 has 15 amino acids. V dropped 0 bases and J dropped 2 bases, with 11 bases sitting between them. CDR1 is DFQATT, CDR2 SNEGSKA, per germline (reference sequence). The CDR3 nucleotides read TGCAGTGCTAGAGAAATATATCAGACCTACAATGAGCAGTTCTTC. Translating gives CSAREIYQTYNEQFF.

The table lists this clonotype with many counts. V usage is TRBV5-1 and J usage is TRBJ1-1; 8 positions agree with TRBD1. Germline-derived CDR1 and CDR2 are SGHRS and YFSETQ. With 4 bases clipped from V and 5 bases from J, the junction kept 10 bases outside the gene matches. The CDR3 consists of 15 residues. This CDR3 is CASSRRQGTGTEAFF. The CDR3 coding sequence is TGCGCCAGCAGCCGGAGACAGGGGACGGGTACTGAAGCTTTCTTT.

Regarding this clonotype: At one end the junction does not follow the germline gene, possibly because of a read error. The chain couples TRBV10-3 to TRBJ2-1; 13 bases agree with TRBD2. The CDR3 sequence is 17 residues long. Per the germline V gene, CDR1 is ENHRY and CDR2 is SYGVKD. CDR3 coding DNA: TGTGCCAGCAGTCCGCCGGGACTAGCGGGGATCTACAATGAGCAGTTCTTC. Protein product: CASSPPGLAGIYNEQFF.

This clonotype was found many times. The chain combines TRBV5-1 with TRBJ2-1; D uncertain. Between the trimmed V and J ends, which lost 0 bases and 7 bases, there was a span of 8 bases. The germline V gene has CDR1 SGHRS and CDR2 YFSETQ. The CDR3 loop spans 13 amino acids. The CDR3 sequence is CASSLGSSNEQFF. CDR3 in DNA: TGCGCCAGCAGCTTGGGTTCCAGTAATGAGCAGTTCTTC.

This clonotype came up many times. The CDR3 here is CAWSDGSTEAFF. CDR3 nucleotide sequence: TGTGCCTGGAGTGACGGTTCCACTGAAGCTTTCTTT. The rearrangement uses TRBV30 and TRBJ1-1; D unresolved. The V end lost 1 base, the J end lost 4 bases, and 7 bases lay between the germline ends. Per the germline V gene, CDR1 is GTSNPN and CDR2 is SVGIG (reference sequence). The CDR3 totals 12 residues. The whole variable domain, filled in from reference TRBV30 and TRBJ1-1, reads SQTIHQWPATLVQPVGSPLSLECTVEGTSNPNLYWYRQAAGRGLQLLFYSVGIGQISSEVPQNLSASRPQDRQFILSSKKLLLSDSGFYLCAWSDGSTEAFFGQGTRLTVV.

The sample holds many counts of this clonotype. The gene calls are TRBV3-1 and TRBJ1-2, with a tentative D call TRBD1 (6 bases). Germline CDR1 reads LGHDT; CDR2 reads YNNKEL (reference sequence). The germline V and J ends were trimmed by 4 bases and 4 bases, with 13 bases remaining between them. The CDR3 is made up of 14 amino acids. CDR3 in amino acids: CASSPAGASYGYTF. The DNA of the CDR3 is TGTGCCAGCAGCCCCGCGGGGGCTTCCTATGGCTACACCTTC.

The DNA of the CDR3 is TGTGCCAGCAGCACAACCGGGACTAGCGCACAAGAGACCCAGTACTTC. This translates into CASSTTGTSAQETQYF. The chain has TRBV2 and TRBJ2-5; the match to TRBD2 covers 10 bases. The CDR3 runs 16 residues. V shed 6 bases and J 2 bases; nucleotides not matched to a gene: 9. Looked up from germline, CDR1 is SNHLY and CDR2 is FYNNEI. The whole variable domain, filled in from reference TRBV2 and TRBJ2-5, reads EPEVTQTPSHQVTQMGQEVILRCVPISNHLYFYWYRQILGQKVEFLVSFYNNEISEKSEIFDDQFSVERPDGSNFTLKIRSTKLEDSAMYFCASSTTGTSAQETQYFGPGTRLLVL.